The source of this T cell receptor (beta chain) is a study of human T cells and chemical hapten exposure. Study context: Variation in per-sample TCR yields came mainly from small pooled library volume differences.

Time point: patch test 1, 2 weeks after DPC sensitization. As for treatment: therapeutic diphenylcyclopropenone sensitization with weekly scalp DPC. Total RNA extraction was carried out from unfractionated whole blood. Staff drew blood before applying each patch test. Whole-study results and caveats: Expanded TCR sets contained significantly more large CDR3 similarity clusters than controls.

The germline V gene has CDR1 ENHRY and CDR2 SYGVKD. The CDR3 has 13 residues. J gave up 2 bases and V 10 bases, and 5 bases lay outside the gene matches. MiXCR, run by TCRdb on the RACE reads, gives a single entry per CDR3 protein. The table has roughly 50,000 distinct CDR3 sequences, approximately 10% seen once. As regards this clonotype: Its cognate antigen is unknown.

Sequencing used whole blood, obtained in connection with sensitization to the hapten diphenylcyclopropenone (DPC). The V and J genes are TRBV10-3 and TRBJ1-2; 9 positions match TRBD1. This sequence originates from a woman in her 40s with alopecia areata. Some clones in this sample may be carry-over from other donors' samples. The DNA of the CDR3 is TGTGCCACCTGGGACAGGGCCAACTATGGCTACACCTTC. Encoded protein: CATWDRANYGYTF.